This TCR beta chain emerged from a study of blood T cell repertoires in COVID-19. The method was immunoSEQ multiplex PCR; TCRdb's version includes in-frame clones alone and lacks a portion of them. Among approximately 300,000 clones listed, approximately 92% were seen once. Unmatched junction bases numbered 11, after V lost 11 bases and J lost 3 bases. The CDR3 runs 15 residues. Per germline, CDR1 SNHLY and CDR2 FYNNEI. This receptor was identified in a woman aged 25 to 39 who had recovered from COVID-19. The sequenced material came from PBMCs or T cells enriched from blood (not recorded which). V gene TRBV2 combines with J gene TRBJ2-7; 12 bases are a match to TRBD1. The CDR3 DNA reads TGTGCCTTAGAGGACGGGACAGGGGGCCTCTACGAGCAGTACTTC. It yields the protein CALEDGTGGLYEQYF.